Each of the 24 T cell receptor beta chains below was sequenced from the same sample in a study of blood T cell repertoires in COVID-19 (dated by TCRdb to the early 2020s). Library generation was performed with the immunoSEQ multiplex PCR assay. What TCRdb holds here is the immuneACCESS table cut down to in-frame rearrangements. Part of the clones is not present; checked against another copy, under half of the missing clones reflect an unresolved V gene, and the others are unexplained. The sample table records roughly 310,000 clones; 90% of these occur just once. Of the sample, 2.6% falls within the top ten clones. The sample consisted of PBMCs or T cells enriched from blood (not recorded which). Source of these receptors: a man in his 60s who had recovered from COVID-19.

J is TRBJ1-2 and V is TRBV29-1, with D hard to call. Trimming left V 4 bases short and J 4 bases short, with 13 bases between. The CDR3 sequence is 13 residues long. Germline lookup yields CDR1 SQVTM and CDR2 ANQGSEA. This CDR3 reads CSVAGSNGYGYTF. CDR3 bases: TGCAGCGTTGCTGGGAGTAACGGCTATGGCTACACCTTC.

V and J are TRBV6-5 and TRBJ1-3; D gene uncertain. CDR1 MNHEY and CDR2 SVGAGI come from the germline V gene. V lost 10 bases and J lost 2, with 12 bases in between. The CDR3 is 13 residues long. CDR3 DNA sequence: TGTGCCACCCGAGGGAGGACTGGAAACACCATATATTTT. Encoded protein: CATRGRTGNTIYF.

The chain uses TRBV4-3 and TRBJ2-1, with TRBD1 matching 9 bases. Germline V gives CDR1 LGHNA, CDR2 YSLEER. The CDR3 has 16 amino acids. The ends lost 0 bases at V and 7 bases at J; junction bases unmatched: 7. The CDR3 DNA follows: TGCGCCAGCAGCCAAGATCCCGCGACAGGGGGGAATGAGCAGTTCTTC. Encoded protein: CASSQDPATGGNEQFF.

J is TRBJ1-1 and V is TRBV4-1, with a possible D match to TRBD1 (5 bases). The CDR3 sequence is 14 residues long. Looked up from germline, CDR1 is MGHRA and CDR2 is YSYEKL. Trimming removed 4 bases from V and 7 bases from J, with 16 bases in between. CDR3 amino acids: CASSPNRGLSEAFF. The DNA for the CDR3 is TGCGCCAGCAGCCCTAATAGGGGTTTAAGTGAAGCTTTCTTT.

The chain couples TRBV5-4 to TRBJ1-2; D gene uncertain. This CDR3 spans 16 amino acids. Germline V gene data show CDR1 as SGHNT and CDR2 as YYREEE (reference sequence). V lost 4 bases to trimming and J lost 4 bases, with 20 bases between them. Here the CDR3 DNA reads TGTGCCAGCAGCCCCCCGGCCCCGGGAACGAGCTATGGCTACACCTTC. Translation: CASSPPAPGTSYGYTF.

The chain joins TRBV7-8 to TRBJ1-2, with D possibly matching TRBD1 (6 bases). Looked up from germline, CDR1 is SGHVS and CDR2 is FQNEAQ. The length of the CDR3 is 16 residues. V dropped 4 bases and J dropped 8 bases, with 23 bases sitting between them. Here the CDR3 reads CASSSTRTAGAQGYTF. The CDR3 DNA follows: TGTGCCAGCAGCTCGACGCGTACTGCAGGGGCTCAGGGCTACACCTTC.

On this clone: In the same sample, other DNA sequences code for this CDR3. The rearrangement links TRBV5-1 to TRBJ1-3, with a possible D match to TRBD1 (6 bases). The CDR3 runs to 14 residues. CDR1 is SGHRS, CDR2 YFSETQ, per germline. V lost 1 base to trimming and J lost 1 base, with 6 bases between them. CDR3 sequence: CASSLTGSGNTIYF. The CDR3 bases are TGCGCCAGCAGCTTGACAGGGTCTGGAAACACCATATATTTT.

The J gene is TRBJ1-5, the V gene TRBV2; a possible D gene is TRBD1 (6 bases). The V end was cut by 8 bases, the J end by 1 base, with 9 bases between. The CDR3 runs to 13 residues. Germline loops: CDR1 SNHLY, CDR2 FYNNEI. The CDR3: CASGGGSNQPQHF. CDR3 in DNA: TGTGCCAGCGGGGGCGGGAGCAATCAGCCCCAGCATTTT. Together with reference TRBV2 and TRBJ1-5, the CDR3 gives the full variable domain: EPEVTQTPSHQVTQMGQEVILRCVPISNHLYFYWYRQILGQKVEFLVSFYNNEISEKSEIFDDQFSVERPDGSNFTLKIRSTKLEDSAMYFCASGGGSNQPQHFGDGTRLSIL.

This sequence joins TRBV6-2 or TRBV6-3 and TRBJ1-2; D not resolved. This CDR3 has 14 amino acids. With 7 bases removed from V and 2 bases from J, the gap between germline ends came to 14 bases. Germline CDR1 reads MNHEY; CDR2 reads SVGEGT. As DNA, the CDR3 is TGTGCCAGCACCCCGTCAGGTGCCAACTATGGCTACACCTTC. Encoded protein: CASTPSGANYGYTF.

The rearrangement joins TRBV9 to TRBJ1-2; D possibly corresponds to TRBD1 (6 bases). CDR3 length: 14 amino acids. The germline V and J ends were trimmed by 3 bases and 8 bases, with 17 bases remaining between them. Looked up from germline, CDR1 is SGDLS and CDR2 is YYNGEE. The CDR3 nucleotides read TGTGCCAGCAGCGGGGGGCAGGGAAGAAGCGGCTACACCTTC. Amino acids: CASSGGQGRSGYTF.

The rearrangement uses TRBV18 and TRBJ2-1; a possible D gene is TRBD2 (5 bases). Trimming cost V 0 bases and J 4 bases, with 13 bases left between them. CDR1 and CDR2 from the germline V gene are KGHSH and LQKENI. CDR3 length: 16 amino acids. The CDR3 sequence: CASSPPLASIYNEQFF. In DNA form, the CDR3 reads TGTGCCAGCTCACCACCGCTAGCATCTATTTACAATGAGCAGTTCTTC.

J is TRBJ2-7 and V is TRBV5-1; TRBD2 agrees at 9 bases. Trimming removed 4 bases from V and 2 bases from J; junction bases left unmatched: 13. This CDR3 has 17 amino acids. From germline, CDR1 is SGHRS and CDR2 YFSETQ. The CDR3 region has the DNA TGCGCCAGCAGCCAACTTCCGCTGACTAGCGGACCCTACGAGCAGTACTTC. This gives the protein CASSQLPLTSGPYEQYF. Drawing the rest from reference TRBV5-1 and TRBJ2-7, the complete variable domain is KAGVTQTPRYLIKTRGQQVTLSCSPISGHRSVSWYQQTPGQGLQFLFEYFSETQRNKGNFPGRFSGRQFSNSRSEMNVSTLELGDSALYLCASSQLPLTSGPYEQYFGPGTRLTVT.

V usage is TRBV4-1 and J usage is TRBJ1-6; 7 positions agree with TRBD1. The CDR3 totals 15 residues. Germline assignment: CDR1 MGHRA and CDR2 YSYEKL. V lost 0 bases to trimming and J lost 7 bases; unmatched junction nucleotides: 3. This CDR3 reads CASSQEGQPNSPLHF. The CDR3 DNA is TGCGCCAGCAGCCAAGAGGGACAGCCAAATTCACCCCTCCACTTT.

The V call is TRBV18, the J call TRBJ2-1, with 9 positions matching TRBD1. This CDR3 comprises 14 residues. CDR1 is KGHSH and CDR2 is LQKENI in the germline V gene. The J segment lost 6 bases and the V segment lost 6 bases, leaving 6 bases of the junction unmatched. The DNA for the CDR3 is TGTGCCAGCTCCGACGGGACAGGGCGCAATGAGCAGTTCTTC. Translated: CASSDGTGRNEQFF.

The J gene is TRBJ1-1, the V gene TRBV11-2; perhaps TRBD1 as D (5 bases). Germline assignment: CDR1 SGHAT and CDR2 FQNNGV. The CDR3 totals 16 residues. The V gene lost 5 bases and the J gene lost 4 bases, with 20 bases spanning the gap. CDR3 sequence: CASSARQQVTSTEAFF. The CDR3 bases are TGTGCCAGCAGCGCACGGCAACAGGTCACGTCCACTGAAGCTTTCTTT.

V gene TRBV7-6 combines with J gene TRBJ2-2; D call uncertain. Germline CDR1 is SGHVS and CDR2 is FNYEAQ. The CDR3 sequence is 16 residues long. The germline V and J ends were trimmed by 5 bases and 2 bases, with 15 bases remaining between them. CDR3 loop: CASSATMLPNTGELFF. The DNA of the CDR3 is TGTGCCAGCAGCGCTACGATGCTACCAAACACCGGGGAGCTGTTTTTT.

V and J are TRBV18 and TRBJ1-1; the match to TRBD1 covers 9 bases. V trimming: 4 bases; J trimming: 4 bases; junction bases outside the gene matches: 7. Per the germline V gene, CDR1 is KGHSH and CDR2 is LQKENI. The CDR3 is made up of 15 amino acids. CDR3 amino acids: CASSLRTGVGTEAFF. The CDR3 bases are TGTGCCAGCTCACTGCGGACAGGGGTTGGCACTGAAGCTTTCTTT.

The CDR3 sequence is CASTGTLQETQYF. The DNA for the CDR3 is TGTGCCAGCACGGGGACTCTCCAAGAGACCCAGTACTTC. The chain combines TRBV6-5 with TRBJ2-5; D might be TRBD2 (6 bases). Trimming left V 7 bases short and J 1 base short, with 10 bases between. The CDR3 has 13 amino acids. Germline CDR1 reads MNHEY; CDR2 reads SVGAGI.

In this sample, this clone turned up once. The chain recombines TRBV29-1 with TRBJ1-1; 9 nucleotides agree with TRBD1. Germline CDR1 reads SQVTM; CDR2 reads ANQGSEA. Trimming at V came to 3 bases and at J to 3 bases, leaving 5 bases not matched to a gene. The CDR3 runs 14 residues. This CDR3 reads CSVEPDRGYTEAFF. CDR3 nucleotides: TGCAGCGTTGAGCCCGACAGGGGGTACACTGAAGCTTTCTTT.

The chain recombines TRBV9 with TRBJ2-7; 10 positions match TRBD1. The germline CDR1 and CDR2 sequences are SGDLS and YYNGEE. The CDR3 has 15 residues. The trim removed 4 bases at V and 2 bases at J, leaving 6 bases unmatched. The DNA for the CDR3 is TGTGCCAGCAGCACTGGGGGGACAGGGGCCTACGAGCAGTACTTC. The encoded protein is CASSTGGTGAYEQYF.

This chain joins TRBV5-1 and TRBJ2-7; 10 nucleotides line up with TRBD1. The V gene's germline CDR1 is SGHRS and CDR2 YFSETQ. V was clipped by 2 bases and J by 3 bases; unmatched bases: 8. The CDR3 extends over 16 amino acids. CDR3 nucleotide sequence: TGCGCCAGCAGCTTCCCCGGGACAGGGGCTGTCTACGAGCAGTACTTC. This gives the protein CASSFPGTGAVYEQYF.

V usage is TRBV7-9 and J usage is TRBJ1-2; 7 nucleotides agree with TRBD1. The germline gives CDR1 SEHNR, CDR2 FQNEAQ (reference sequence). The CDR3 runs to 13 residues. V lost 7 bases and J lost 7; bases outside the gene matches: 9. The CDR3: CASTRQGVLGYTF. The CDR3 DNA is TGTGCCAGCACCCGACAGGGAGTCCTTGGCTACACCTTC.

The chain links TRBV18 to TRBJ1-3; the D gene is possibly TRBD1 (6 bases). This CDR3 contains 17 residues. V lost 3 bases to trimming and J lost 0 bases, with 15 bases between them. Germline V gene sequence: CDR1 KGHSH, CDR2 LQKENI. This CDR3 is CASSPTQGSGSGNTIYF. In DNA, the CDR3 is TGTGCCAGCTCACCGACACAGGGATCAGGCTCTGGAAACACCATATATTTT.

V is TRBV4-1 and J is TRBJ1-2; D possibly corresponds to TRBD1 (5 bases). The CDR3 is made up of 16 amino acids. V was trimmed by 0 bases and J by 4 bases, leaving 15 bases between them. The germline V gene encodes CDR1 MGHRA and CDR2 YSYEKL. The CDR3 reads CASSQDRIQGPYGYTF. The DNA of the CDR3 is TGCGCCAGCAGCCAAGATAGAATTCAGGGCCCCTATGGCTACACCTTC.